The 25 T cell receptor beta chains below come from one sample, sequenced in a study of CD8 T cells in Susac syndrome. Random hexamers primed reverse transcription of about 0.5 to 1 ug RNA. Using its own MiXCR run on the immunoSEQ multiplex PCR reads, TCRdb lists one record per CDR3 protein. The sample includes 150,000 to 200,000 distinct CDR3 sequences, about 94% of them seen just once. Sequencing used CD4+ T cells from PBMCs. All receptors come from a human donor in good health.

This CDR3 is CASRQDRNYGYTF. As DNA, the CDR3 is TGTGCCAGCAGACAAGACAGGAACTATGGCTACACCTTC. The rearrangement links TRBV11-1 to TRBJ1-2; tentative D call: TRBD1 (6 bases). Germline CDR1 reads SGHAT; CDR2 reads FQDESV (reference sequence). CDR3 length equals 13 residues. Deletions cut 6 bases from V and 2 bases from J, with 10 bases between.

This clonotype was detected once. CDR3 amino acids: CASSRSGALYNEQFF. The CDR3 coding sequence is TGTGCCAGCAGTAGGAGCGGGGCGTTGTACAATGAGCAGTTCTTC. The V gene is TRBV6-6, the J gene TRBJ2-1, with 7 bases fitting TRBD2. The J segment lost 4 bases and the V segment lost 5 bases, leaving 8 bases of the junction unmatched. CDR1 MNHNY and CDR2 SVGAGI come from the germline V gene (reference sequence). The CDR3 extends over 15 amino acids.

The rearrangement links TRBV5-1 to TRBJ1-5, with D maybe TRBD1 (5 bases). Trimming stripped 0 bases from V and 6 bases from J, with 13 bases between. This CDR3 is built from 15 residues. CDR1 and CDR2 from the germline V gene are SGHRS and YFSETQ. The CDR3, as DNA: TGCGCCAGCAGCTTGGAAGGGGAGAGGAGTCAGCCCCAGCATTTT. Encoded protein: CASSLEGERSQPQHF.

The V gene is TRBV12-3 or TRBV12-4, the J gene TRBJ2-3, with 7 bases aligning to TRBD1. J lost 4 bases, V lost 6 bases, and 4 bases had no gene match. The CDR3 contains 13 residues. The CDR3 bases are TGTGCCAGCAGCCGGACAGGTCCAGATACGCAGTATTTT. Its protein is CASSRTGPDTQYF.

This clonotype was recorded only once. The CDR3 region is CASSAGPNKSYRETQYF. The CDR3 coding sequence is TGTGCCAGCAGCGCCGGACCCAATAAGTCCTACAGGGAGACCCAGTACTTC. The chain uses TRBV9 and TRBJ2-5; weak D call: TRBD1 (5 bases). The germline V gene has CDR1 SGDLS and CDR2 YYNGEE. V shed 3 bases and J shed 5 bases, with 23 bases lying between them. The CDR3 is 17 residues long.

This rearrangement joins TRBV29-1 to TRBJ2-1, with 11 bases fitting TRBD2. The germline V gene encodes CDR1 SQVTM and CDR2 ANQGSEA. CDR3 length: 14 amino acids. The J segment lost 8 bases and the V segment lost 6 bases, leaving 9 bases of the junction unmatched. The CDR3 reads CSVNRLAGGHEQFF. In DNA, the CDR3 is TGCAGCGTCAACAGGCTAGCGGGGGGTCATGAGCAGTTCTTC.

The CDR3 spells CSVEDPGSGDEQYF. The CDR3 nucleotides are TGCAGCGTTGAAGATCCCGGTTCAGGGGACGAGCAGTACTTC. This chain links TRBV29-1 with TRBJ2-7, with D possibly matching TRBD1 (6 bases). The CDR3 is 14 residues long. Germline V gene lookup returns CDR1 SQVTM and CDR2 ANQGSEA. Trimming pared 0 bases from V and 5 bases from J, leaving 14 bases between.

The chain is built from TRBV20-1 and TRBJ2-7; no clear D. This CDR3 spans 11 amino acids. Per the germline V gene, CDR1 is DFQATT and CDR2 is SNEGSKA (reference sequence). V lost 6 bases to trimming and J lost 4 bases, with 10 bases between them. The CDR3 protein is CSASTEYEQYF. The CDR3 DNA follows: TGCAGTGCAAGCACTGAGTACGAGCAGTACTTC.

The chain has TRBV29-1 and TRBJ1-4, with D possibly TRBD1 on 6 matching bases. The CDR3 runs 12 residues. CDR1 and CDR2 (germline): SQVTM, ANQGSEA. Trimming removed 5 bases at V and 3 bases at J, with 7 bases between. The CDR3 DNA reads TGCAGCGTTCAGGGGTCTAATGAAAAACTGTTTTTT. Residues: CSVQGSNEKLFF.

For the CDR3, the DNA is TGTGCCAGCAGCTGGGACGCCCAGAGGATAAAGCAGTACTTC. As protein: CASSWDAQRIKQYF. This sequence joins TRBV2 and TRBJ2-7; the D gene could be TRBD1 or TRBD2 (5 bases each). The CDR3 is made up of 14 amino acids. V was pared by 6 bases and J by 8 bases, with 20 bases between. The germline V gene encodes CDR1 SNHLY and CDR2 FYNNEI.

V is TRBV19 and J is TRBJ2-5, with TRBD2 as a possible D gene (5 bases). This CDR3 has 13 amino acids. The germline V gene has CDR1 LNHDA and CDR2 SQIVND (reference sequence). V was cut by 6 bases and J by 8 bases, with 16 bases left in between. The chain's CDR3 is CASSSDWVGTQYF. Here the CDR3 DNA reads TGTGCCAGTAGCTCGGACTGGGTCGGTACCCAGTACTTC. The variable domain in full, with the rest retrieved from reference TRBV19 and TRBJ2-5, is DGGITQSPKYLFRKEGQNVTLSCEQNLNHDAMYWYRQDPGQGLRLIYYSQIVNDFQKGDIAEGYSVSREKKESFPLTVTSAQKNPTAFYLCASSSDWVGTQYFGPGTRLLVL.

This rearrangement joins TRBV7-3 to TRBJ2-5; 12 bases align to TRBD2. The CDR3 loop spans 15 amino acids. The junction had 8 bases not matched to a gene; V was cut back by 8 bases and J by 4 bases. CDR1 and CDR2 (germline): SGHTA, FQGTGA. The CDR3 coding sequence is TGTGCCAGCGCGGCTAGCGGGGGGGCCTCAGAGACCCAGTACTTC. The encoded protein is CASAASGGASETQYF.

This chain joins TRBV2 and TRBJ1-6; D is uncertain. V was pared by 8 bases and J by 7 bases, with 18 bases between. The CDR3 has 15 amino acids. Germline V lookup: CDR1 SNHLY, CDR2 FYNNEI. Here the CDR3 reads CASQYDRAGNSPLHF. The CDR3 DNA sequence: TGTGCCAGCCAGTACGATAGGGCTGGGAATTCACCCCTCCACTTT.

This clonotype has a handful of counts. The chain links TRBV6-5 to TRBJ1-1, with TRBD1 as a possible D gene (6 bases). Trimming removed 0 bases from V and 1 base from J, with 6 bases in between. The CDR3 consists of 14 residues. CDR1 and CDR2 from the germline V gene are MNHEY and SVGAGI. The DNA of the CDR3 is TGTGCCAGCAGTTACTCGACAGGGAACACTGAAGCTTTCTTT. Translation: CASSYSTGNTEAFF.

V is TRBV18 and J is TRBJ1-2; 8 positions agree with TRBD1. The CDR3 runs 14 residues. The trim removed 4 bases at V and 8 bases at J, leaving 9 bases unmatched. In germline, CDR1 is KGHSH, CDR2 LQKENI. For the CDR3, the DNA is TGTGCCAGCTCACGGGGGACAGGAGCGGAGGGCTACACCTTC. Encoded protein: CASSRGTGAEGYTF.

The rearrangement joins TRBV29-1 to TRBJ2-1; TRBD2 aligns across 7 bases. J was trimmed by 4 bases and V by 6 bases; bases with no gene match: 0. The CDR3 spans 11 residues. CDR1 and CDR2 from the germline V gene are SQVTM and ANQGSEA. The CDR3 reads CSVRGYNEQFF. CDR3 sequence (DNA): TGCAGCGTGCGGGGGTACAATGAGCAGTTCTTC.

The chain carries TRBV5-1 and TRBJ1-6, with TRBD1 matching over 9 bases. The V gene end was trimmed by 6 bases and the J gene end by 9 bases; junction bases not matched to a gene: 10. CDR1 and CDR2 from the germline V gene are SGHRS and YFSETQ. The CDR3 covers 15 residues. CDR3 nucleotides: TGCGCCAGCACCATTTTGACAGGGGGAAGTTCACCCCTCCACTTT. Translated: CASTILTGGSSPLHF.

In its sample, this clonotype was seen once. V usage is TRBV5-6 and J usage is TRBJ1-5, with D hard to call. Germline CDR1 SGHDT, CDR2 YYEEEE. Trimming took 0 bases from V and 3 from J, leaving 10 bases between them. This CDR3 has 15 amino acids. CDR3 DNA sequence: TGTGCCAGCAGCTTGGGGTCAGGTTACAATCAGCCCCAGCATTTT. This sequence encodes CASSLGSGYNQPQHF.

This sequence joins TRBV6-5 and TRBJ2-1, with 11 bases fitting TRBD1. Trimming at V came to 4 bases and at J to 0 bases, leaving 5 bases not matched to a gene. There are 17 residues in the CDR3. Germline-derived CDR1 and CDR2 are MNHEY and SVGAGI. The CDR3: CASSFGQGAGSYNEQFF. The CDR3, as DNA: TGTGCCAGCAGTTTTGGACAGGGGGCGGGCTCCTACAATGAGCAGTTCTTC.

This sequence joins TRBV7-9 and TRBJ1-2, with 7 bases fitting TRBD1. The germline V gene encodes CDR1 SEHNR and CDR2 FQNEAQ (reference sequence). This CDR3 is 14 amino acids long. V dropped 5 bases and J dropped 4; count of bases not matched to a gene: 7. Here the CDR3 reads CASSPRGDFYGYTF. The CDR3 nucleotides read TGTGCCAGCAGCCCCAGGGGGGACTTCTATGGCTACACCTTC.

The chain uses TRBV20-1 and TRBJ2-1; 10 nucleotides agree with TRBD2. There are 15 residues in the CDR3. Unmatched junction bases numbered 6, after V lost 1 base and J lost 6 bases. Looked up from germline, CDR1 is DFQATT and CDR2 is SNEGSKA (reference sequence). The CDR3 sequence is CSARVSLAGRNEQFF. The CDR3 nucleotides read TGCAGTGCTAGAGTTTCACTAGCGGGGCGCAATGAGCAGTTCTTC.

The rearrangement joins TRBV19 to TRBJ1-2, with 8 bases matching TRBD1. Germline-derived CDR1 and CDR2 are LNHDA and SQIVND (reference sequence). This CDR3 spans 15 amino acids. Unmatched junction bases numbered 12, after V lost 10 bases and J lost 2 bases. The CDR3 nucleotides read TGTGCCACCCAATCCCCAAGGACAGGGAACTATGGCTACACCTTC. It encodes CATQSPRTGNYGYTF.

This clonotype was counted between two and nine times. CDR3 coding DNA: TGTGCCAGCAGCCAGAGGGGGAGCGAAAACATTCAGTACTTC. Its protein product is CASSQRGSENIQYF. The chain couples TRBV4-2 to TRBJ2-4; D might be TRBD1 (6 bases). The CDR3 loop spans 14 amino acids. The V and J ends lost 3 bases and 5 bases respectively, with 11 bases between them. Per germline, CDR1 LGHNA and CDR2 YNFKEQ.

V usage is TRBV20-1 and J usage is TRBJ1-6, with TRBD1 identical over 9 bases. Germline V gene data show CDR1 as DFQATT and CDR2 as SNEGSKA (reference sequence). V lost 4 bases, J lost 7 bases, and 5 bases stayed unmatched. This CDR3 has 14 amino acids. CDR3 coding DNA: TGCAGTGCTATTTCCGGGACAGGGAATTCACCCCTCCACTTT. The encoded protein is CSAISGTGNSPLHF.

The chain employs TRBV5-1 and TRBJ2-1; D is perhaps TRBD1 or TRBD2 (6 bases each). V gave up 2 bases and J gave up 9 bases, with 12 bases separating them. Per germline, CDR1 SGHRS and CDR2 YFSETQ. The CDR3 has 13 amino acids. CDR3 residues: CASSFERGAEQFF. Here the CDR3 DNA reads TGCGCCAGCAGCTTCGAAAGGGGGGCTGAGCAGTTCTTC. Looking up the rest from reference TRBV5-1 and TRBJ2-1 gives the full variable domain: KAGVTQTPRYLIKTRGQQVTLSCSPISGHRSVSWYQQTPGQGLQFLFEYFSETQRNKGNFPGRFSGRQFSNSRSEMNVSTLELGDSALYLCASSFERGAEQFFGPGTRLTVL.